This T cell receptor (beta chain) is from a study of T cells in Graves' hyperthyroidism and ophthalmopathy. Amplified TCR beta CDR3 regions derived from RNA transcripts. The TCR CDR3 first-round RT-PCR relied on the HTBI primer set. Each CDR3 protein gets one entry after TCRdb re-called the multiplex PCR reads with MiXCR. The top ten hold roughly 35% of the sample, which has a few hundred thousand distinct CDR3 sequences, around 13% seen once. The germline CDR1 and CDR2 sequences are SGHAT and FQNNGV. V gave up 7 bases and J gave up 4 bases, with 13 bases separating them. The CDR3 runs to 13 residues. A Clinical Activity Score of at least 3, a NOSPECS grade of at least 4 and a duration under 3 months were recorded in the ophthalmopathy patients. The study based diagnoses on clinical symptoms, serum thyroxine and TRAb, thyroid ultrasound and orbital computed tomography. PBMCs were sourced from roughly 9.7 ml fresh peripheral blood.

This clonotype was seen at least ten times. This TCR came from a middle-aged woman with Graves' ophthalmopathy. Sequenced material: blood. The rearrangement joins TRBV11-2 to TRBJ1-2; D uncertain. The CDR3 spells CASTNSGVYGYTF. The DNA of the CDR3 is TGTGCCAGCACCAATTCAGGCGTCTATGGCTACACCTTC.